Listed below are T cell receptor beta chains from one sample, sequenced in a study of response to subunit inactivated influenza vaccine. TCRdb reprocessed the RT-PCR reads via MiXCR and lists one record per CDR3 protein. The sample includes 300,000 to 350,000 distinct CDR3 sequences, about a fifth seen only once; the top ten take 10% to 13%. The sequencing here drew on PBMCs from blood, taken around 22 months after vaccination. The receptors originated from a man aged 50 to 69 who received an inactivated influenza vaccine. The CDR3 runs from the conserved cysteine through the conserved F or W. The D gene is left open where the match is weak.

v_call: TRBV5-4; d_call: .; cdr3_aa: CASSLQRDTEAFF
v_call: TRBV7-9; d_call: .; cdr3_aa: CASSFEFNYGYTF
v_call: TRBV28; d_call: .; cdr3_aa: CASSFRRNTEAFF
v_call: TRBV28; d_call: TRBD1; cdr3_aa: CASSLYRWTGTTEAFF
v_call: TRBV4-3; d_call: .; cdr3_aa: CASSQDLPYSAKNIQYF
v_call: TRBV7-9; d_call: TRBD1; cdr3_aa: CASSSGQEIYEQYF
v_call: TRBV7-6; d_call: TRBD1; cdr3_aa: CASSSRGDRVHSPLHF
v_call: TRBV19; d_call: TRBD1; cdr3_aa: CASKGTGYSNSPLHF
v_call: TRBV3-1; d_call: .; cdr3_aa: CASSQQYAEGYGYTF
v_call: TRBV12-3/TRBV12-4; d_call: TRBD2; cdr3_aa: CASSSLAGVHNEQFF
v_call: TRBV27; d_call: .; cdr3_aa: CASWEERPDTQYF
v_call: TRBV23-1; d_call: .; cdr3_aa: CASSQSAVYSNQPQHF
v_call: TRBV6-1; d_call: .; cdr3_aa: CASRRQGIFGELFF
v_call: TRBV19; d_call: TRBD2; cdr3_aa: CASSIEGLAGGIGAKNIQYF
v_call: TRBV11-2; d_call: .; cdr3_aa: CASSAGTAPGTLFTDTQYF
v_call: TRBV20-1; d_call: .; cdr3_aa: CSARDRIQYNEQFF
v_call: TRBV24-1; d_call: .; cdr3_aa: CATSDTGLSSNQPQHF
v_call: TRBV5-1; d_call: TRBD1; cdr3_aa: CASSPSDRRNTEAFF
v_call: TRBV4-3; d_call: TRBD1; cdr3_aa: CASSPYAGLEQGGLGGYTF
v_call: TRBV4-2; d_call: TRBD1; cdr3_aa: CASSQALMTGSSGTGELFF
v_call: TRBV3-1; d_call: .; cdr3_aa: CASSQLGGTEAFF
v_call: TRBV19; d_call: TRBD1; cdr3_aa: CASTADRGRVGNQPQHF
v_call: TRBV7-8; d_call: .; cdr3_aa: CASSGGQGPYGYTF
v_call: TRBV5-1; d_call: .; cdr3_aa: CASSFTGLIYNEQFF
v_call: TRBV11-2; d_call: .; cdr3_aa: CASSHGQGGELFF
v_call: TRBV5-4; d_call: .; cdr3_aa: CASSLQGGRQNIQYF
v_call: TRBV5-6; d_call: TRBD2; cdr3_aa: CASSLEYGGASYF
v_call: TRBV30; d_call: TRBD1; cdr3_aa: CAWNWVGQGIRSYNSPLHF
v_call: TRBV9; d_call: .; cdr3_aa: CASSVAQGDTQYF
v_call: TRBV6-2/TRBV6-3; d_call: .; cdr3_aa: CASSYTTNTEAFF
v_call: TRBV7-8; d_call: .; cdr3_aa: CASSTRRTGTSTDTQYF
v_call: TRBV6-1; d_call: .; cdr3_aa: CASSRGLIGGYEQYF
v_call: TRBV4-3; d_call: .; cdr3_aa: CASSRSGLSNTEAFF
v_call: TRBV12-3/TRBV12-4; d_call: TRBD1; cdr3_aa: CASSRTGGEQYF
v_call: TRBV7-9; d_call: .; cdr3_aa: CASSPEGASLGYTF
v_call: TRBV5-6; d_call: .; cdr3_aa: CASSPRVRSEAFF
v_call: TRBV25-1; d_call: .; cdr3_aa: CASSELRETEAFF
v_call: TRBV11-2; d_call: .; cdr3_aa: CASSLVRGMGTGELFF
v_call: TRBV7-8; d_call: TRBD2; cdr3_aa: CASSLGLAGPYNEQFF
v_call: TRBV6-1; d_call: TRBD2; cdr3_aa: CASSQASFVGGTETQYF
v_call: TRBV28; d_call: .; cdr3_aa: CASRLGGHTNTEAFF
v_call: TRBV27; d_call: TRBD2; cdr3_aa: CASSASGTSGVKFF
v_call: TRBV29-1; d_call: TRBD1; cdr3_aa: CSVDTRGRLHGYTF
v_call: TRBV18; d_call: .; cdr3_aa: CASSPSSGREYNQPQHF
v_call: TRBV20-1; d_call: .; cdr3_aa: CSASDLREQYF
v_call: TRBV7-2; d_call: .; cdr3_aa: CASRSPGQHLEQYF
v_call: TRBV7-1; d_call: .; cdr3_aa: CASSSGITDTQYF
v_call: TRBV5-4; d_call: TRBD1; cdr3_aa: CASSTAGTGRYEQYF
v_call: TRBV11-2; d_call: TRBD1; cdr3_aa: CASSLGQGGGYTF
v_call: TRBV5-1; d_call: TRBD2; cdr3_aa: CASSLARGGRALDTQYF
v_call: TRBV28; d_call: TRBD1; cdr3_aa: CASRGQGVRNQPQHF
v_call: TRBV7-9; d_call: .; cdr3_aa: CASSHVRQKKAFF
v_call: TRBV28; d_call: .; cdr3_aa: CASSPDGTEAFF
v_call: TRBV28; d_call: TRBD1; cdr3_aa: CASSLYRTGGFEQYF
v_call: TRBV6-2/TRBV6-3; d_call: .; cdr3_aa: CASSYRVQPGQYF